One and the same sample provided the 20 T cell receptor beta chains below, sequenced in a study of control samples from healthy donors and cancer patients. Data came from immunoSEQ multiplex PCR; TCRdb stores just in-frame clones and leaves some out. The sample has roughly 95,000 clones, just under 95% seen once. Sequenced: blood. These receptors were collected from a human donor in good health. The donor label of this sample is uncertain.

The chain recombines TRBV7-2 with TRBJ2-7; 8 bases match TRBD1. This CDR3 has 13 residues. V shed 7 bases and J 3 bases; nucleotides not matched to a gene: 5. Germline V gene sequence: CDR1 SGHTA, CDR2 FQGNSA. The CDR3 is CASTNRGSYEQYF. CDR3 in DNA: TGTGCCAGCACAAACAGGGGGAGCTACGAGCAGTACTTC.

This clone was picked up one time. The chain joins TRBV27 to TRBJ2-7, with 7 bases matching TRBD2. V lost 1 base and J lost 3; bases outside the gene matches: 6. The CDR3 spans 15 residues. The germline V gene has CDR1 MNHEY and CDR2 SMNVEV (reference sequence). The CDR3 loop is CASSLFGGGGYEQYF. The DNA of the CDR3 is TGTGCCAGCAGTTTATTCGGCGGGGGAGGCTACGAGCAGTACTTC.

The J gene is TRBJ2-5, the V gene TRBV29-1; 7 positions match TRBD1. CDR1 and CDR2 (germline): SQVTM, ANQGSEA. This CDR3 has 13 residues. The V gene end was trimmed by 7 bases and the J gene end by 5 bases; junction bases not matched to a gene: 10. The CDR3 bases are TGCAGCGCTTCCAAGGGACAGTTGGAGACCCAGTACTTC. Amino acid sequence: CSASKGQLETQYF.

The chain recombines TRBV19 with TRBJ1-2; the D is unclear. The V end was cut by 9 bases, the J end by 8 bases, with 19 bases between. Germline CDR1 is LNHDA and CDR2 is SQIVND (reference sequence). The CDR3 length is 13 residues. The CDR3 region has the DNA TGTGCCAGCGAGGACGTCTCCTCTCGGGGCTACACCTTC. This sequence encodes CASEDVSSRGYTF.

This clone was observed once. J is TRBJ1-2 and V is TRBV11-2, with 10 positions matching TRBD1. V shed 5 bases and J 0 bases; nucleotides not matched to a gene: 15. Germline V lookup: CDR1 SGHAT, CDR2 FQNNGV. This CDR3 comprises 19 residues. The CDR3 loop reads CASSRLGSGTGATNYGYTF. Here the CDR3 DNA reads TGTGCCAGCAGCCGATTAGGGTCCGGGACAGGGGCGACTAACTATGGCTACACCTTC.

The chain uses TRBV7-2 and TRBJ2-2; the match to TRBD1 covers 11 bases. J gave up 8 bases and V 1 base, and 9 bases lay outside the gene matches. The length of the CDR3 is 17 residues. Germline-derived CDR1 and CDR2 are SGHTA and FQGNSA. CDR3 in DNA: TGTGCCAGCAGCTTAGGGGGTGGACAGGGGGCGCTTGGGGAGCTGTTTTTT. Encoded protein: CASSLGGGQGALGELFF.

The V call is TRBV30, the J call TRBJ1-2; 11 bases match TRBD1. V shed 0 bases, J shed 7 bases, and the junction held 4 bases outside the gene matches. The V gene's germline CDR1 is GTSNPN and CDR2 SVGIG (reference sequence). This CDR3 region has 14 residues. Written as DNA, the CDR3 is TGTGCCTGGAGTGTAGGACAGGGGGCTGGTGGCTACACCTTC. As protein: CAWSVGQGAGGYTF.

The CDR3 DNA sequence: TGCGCCAGCAGCCCCCCCATCAGGGGGACCGGGGAGCTGTTTTTT. Amino acids: CASSPPIRGTGELFF. The rearrangement joins TRBV4-1 to TRBJ2-2; 7 bases agree with TRBD1. Trimming removed 4 bases from V and 5 bases from J; junction bases left unmatched: 7. This CDR3 comprises 15 residues. Looked up from germline, CDR1 is MGHRA and CDR2 is YSYEKL.

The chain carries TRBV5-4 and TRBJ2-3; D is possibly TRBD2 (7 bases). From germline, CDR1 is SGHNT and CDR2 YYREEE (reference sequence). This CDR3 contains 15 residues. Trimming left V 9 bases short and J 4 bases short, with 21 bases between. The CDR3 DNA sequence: TGTGCCACCGGTGAGGGGGGGCATTCCTCAGATACGCAGTATTTT. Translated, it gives CATGEGGHSSDTQYF. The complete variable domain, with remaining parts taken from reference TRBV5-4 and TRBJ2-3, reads ETGVTQSPTHLIKTRGQQVTLRCSSQSGHNTVSWYQQALGQGPQFIFQYYREEENGRGNFPPRFSGLQFPNYSSELNVNALELDDSALYLCATGEGGHSSDTQYFGPGTRLTVL.

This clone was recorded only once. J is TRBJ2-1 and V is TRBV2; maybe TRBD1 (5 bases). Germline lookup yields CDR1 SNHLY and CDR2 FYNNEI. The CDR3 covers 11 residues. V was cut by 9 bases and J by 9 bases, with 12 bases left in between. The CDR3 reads CASRQYREQFF. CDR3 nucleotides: TGTGCCAGTCGACAGTACCGTGAGCAGTTCTTC.

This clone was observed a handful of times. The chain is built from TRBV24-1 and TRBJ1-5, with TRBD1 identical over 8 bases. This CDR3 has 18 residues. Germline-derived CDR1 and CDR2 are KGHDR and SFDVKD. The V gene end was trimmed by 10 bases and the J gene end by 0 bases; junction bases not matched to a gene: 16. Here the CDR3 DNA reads TGTGCCACAGGACGTGGACAGGGACATACCACTAGCAATCAGCCCCAGCATTTT. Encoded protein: CATGRGQGHTTSNQPQHF.

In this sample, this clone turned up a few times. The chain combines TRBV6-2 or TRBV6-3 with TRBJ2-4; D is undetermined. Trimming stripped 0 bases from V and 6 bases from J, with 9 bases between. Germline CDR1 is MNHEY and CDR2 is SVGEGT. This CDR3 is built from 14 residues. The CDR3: CASSYSPDVNIQYF. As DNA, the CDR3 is TGTGCCAGCAGTTACTCGCCGGACGTAAACATTCAGTACTTC.

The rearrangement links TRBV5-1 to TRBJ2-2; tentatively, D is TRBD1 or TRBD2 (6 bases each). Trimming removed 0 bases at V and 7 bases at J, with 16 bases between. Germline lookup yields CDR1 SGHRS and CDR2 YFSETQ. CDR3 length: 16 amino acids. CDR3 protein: CASSLDPPGAGGELFF. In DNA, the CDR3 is TGCGCCAGCAGCTTGGACCCCCCGGGGGCTGGCGGGGAGCTGTTTTTT.

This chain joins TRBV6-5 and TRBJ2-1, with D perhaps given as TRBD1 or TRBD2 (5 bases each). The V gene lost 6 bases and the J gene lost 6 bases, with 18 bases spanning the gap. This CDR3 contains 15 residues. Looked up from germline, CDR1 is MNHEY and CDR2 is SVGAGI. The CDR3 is CASSQSGGVSNEQFF. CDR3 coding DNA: TGTGCCAGCAGCCAAAGTGGGGGTGTGAGCAATGAGCAGTTCTTC.

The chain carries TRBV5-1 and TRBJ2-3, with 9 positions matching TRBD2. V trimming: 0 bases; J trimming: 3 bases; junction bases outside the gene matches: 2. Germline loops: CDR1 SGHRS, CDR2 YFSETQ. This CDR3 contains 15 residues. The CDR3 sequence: CASSLEAGGTDTQYF. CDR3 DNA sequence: TGCGCCAGCAGCTTGGAAGCGGGGGGTACAGATACGCAGTATTTT.

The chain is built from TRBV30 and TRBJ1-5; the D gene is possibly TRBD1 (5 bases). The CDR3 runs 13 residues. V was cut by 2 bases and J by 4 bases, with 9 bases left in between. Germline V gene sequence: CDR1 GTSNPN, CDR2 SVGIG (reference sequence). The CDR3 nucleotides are TGTGCCTGGAGTACGGAGGGGAATCAGCCCCAGCATTTT. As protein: CAWSTEGNQPQHF.

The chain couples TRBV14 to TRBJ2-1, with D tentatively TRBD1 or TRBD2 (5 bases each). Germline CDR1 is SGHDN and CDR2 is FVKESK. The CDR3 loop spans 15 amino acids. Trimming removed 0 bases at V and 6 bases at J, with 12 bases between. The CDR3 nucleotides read TGTGCCAGCAGCCAAGATCTCGGGACCCTCAATGAGCAGTTCTTC. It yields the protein CASSQDLGTLNEQFF.

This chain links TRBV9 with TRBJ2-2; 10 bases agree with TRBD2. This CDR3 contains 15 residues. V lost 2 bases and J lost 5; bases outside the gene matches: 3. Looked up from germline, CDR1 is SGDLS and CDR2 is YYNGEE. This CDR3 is CASSVETSGTGELFF. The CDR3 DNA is TGTGCCAGCAGCGTCGAGACTAGCGGGACCGGGGAGCTGTTTTTT.

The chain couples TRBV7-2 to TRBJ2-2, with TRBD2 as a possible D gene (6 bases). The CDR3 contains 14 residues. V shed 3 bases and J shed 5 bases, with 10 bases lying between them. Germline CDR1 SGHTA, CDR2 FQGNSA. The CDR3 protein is CASSFRRGTGELFF. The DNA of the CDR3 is TGTGCCAGCAGCTTCCGACGGGGGACCGGGGAGCTGTTTTTT. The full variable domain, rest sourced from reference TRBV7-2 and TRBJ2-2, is GAGVSQSPSNKVTEKGKDVELRCDPISGHTALYWYRQSLGQGLEFLIYFQGNSAPDKSGLPSDRFSAERTGGSVSTLTIQRTQQEDSAVYLCASSFRRGTGELFFGEGSRLTVL.

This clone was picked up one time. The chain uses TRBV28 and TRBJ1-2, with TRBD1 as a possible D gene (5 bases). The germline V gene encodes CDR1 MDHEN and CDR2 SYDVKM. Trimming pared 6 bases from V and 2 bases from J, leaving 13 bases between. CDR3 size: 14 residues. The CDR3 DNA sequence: TGTGCCAGCAGCTCCGCTGACAGAAACTATGGCTACACCTTC. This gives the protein CASSSADRNYGYTF.